This entry lists 11 T cell receptor beta chains sequenced from one sample in a study of T cells after yellow fever vaccination. TCRdb re-derived calls from the 5' RACE reads in MiXCR, one entry per CDR3 protein. The top ten clones hold 15% to 20% of a sample with hundreds of thousands of distinct CDR3 sequences, about 17% of them seen once. Source: PBMCs, taken before the yellow fever booster vaccination. The receptors come from a man younger than 35 who received the YFV17D yellow fever vaccine.

This clonotype came up a few times. The chain uses TRBV6-5 and TRBJ2-7; D is uncertain. CDR3 length: 14 residues. V was cut by 2 bases and J by 1 base, with 9 bases left in between. The germline V gene has CDR1 MNHEY and CDR2 SVGAGI. The CDR3 DNA is TGTGCCAGCAGTTACAGGAGAGGTTCCTACGAGCAGTACGTC. This encodes CASSYRRGSYEQYV.

This clonotype turned up a few times. The gene calls are TRBV10-3 and TRBJ2-2; D may be TRBD2 (5 bases). The CDR3 covers 15 residues. V lost 0 bases and J 7 bases, leaving 12 bases between the germline ends. Germline-derived CDR1 and CDR2 are ENHRY and SYGVKD. CDR3 nucleotides: TGTGCCATCAGTGAGTCAATCGCGGCGGGCGGGGAGCTGTTTTTT. Its translation: CAISESIAAGGELFF.

The chain joins TRBV11-3 to TRBJ1-6, with D possibly being TRBD1 (6 bases). Germline-derived CDR1 and CDR2 are SGHNT and YENEEA. CDR3 size: 14 residues. The V end was cut by 3 bases, the J end by 10 bases, with 13 bases between. The CDR3 loop reads CASSFGGPGSPLHF. In DNA, the CDR3 is TGTGCCAGCAGCTTCGGGGGCCCGGGGTCACCCCTCCACTTT.

This clonotype was found once. The V and J genes are TRBV9 and TRBJ2-1; D not resolved. Germline CDR1 and CDR2: SGDLS and YYNGEE. The CDR3 is made up of 15 amino acids. Trimming shortened V by 0 bases and J by 2 bases, and 9 bases separated the two germline ends. CDR3 amino acids: CASSVEPETYNEQFF. CDR3 coding DNA: TGTGCCAGCAGCGTAGAGCCCGAGACCTACAATGAGCAGTTCTTC. Filled out from reference TRBV9 and TRBJ2-1, the complete variable domain reads DSGVTQTPKHLITATGQRVTLRCSPRSGDLSVYWYQQSLDQGLQFLIQYYNGEERAKGNILERFSAQQFPDLHSELNLSSLELGDSALYFCASSVEPETYNEQFFGPGTRLTVL.

This clonotype has just a few counts. The chain is built from TRBV28 and TRBJ1-2; D might be TRBD1 (6 bases). V was clipped by 7 bases and J by 5 bases, with 11 bases between them. This CDR3 contains 12 residues. Germline V CDR1 and CDR2: MDHEN, SYDVKM. This chain's CDR3 is CASNTGSYGYTF. As DNA, the CDR3 is TGTGCCAGCAATACAGGGTCGTATGGCTACACCTTC.

The V and J genes are TRBV7-9 and TRBJ1-3; maybe TRBD1 (5 bases). The germline gives CDR1 SEHNR, CDR2 FQNEAQ (reference sequence). The germline V and J ends were trimmed by 1 base and 2 bases, with 6 bases remaining between them. CDR3 size: 14 residues. CDR3 loop: CASSLVGAGNTIYF. In DNA form, the CDR3 reads TGTGCCAGCAGCTTAGTGGGGGCTGGAAACACCATATATTTT.

The J gene is TRBJ1-1, the V gene TRBV18, with 10 bases fitting TRBD1. The trim removed 6 bases at V and 6 bases at J, leaving 10 bases unmatched. Germline CDR1 KGHSH, CDR2 LQKENI. The CDR3 covers 15 residues. The CDR3 region is CASSAWDRGGSEAFF. The CDR3 DNA reads TGTGCCAGCTCGGCATGGGACAGGGGTGGATCTGAAGCTTTCTTT.

The chain uses TRBV10-3 and TRBJ2-3, with 7 bases aligning to TRBD2. V was clipped by 6 bases and J by 2 bases; unmatched bases: 11. Per the germline V gene, CDR1 is ENHRY and CDR2 is SYGVKD. The CDR3 consists of 16 residues. For the CDR3, the DNA is TGTGCCATCAGCCGAGAGGCTAGCGGATCCACAGATACGCAGTATTTT. Protein product: CAISREASGSTDTQYF.

This rearrangement joins TRBV28 to TRBJ1-2; no definite D call. The length of the CDR3 is 11 residues. Germline CDR1 MDHEN, CDR2 SYDVKM. The ends were cut back, 4 bases at V and 6 bases at J, with 6 bases in the middle. This CDR3 is CASSWVDGYTF. The DNA of the CDR3 is TGTGCCAGCAGTTGGGTGGATGGCTACACCTTC.

V is TRBV19 and J is TRBJ2-1, with 8 bases fitting TRBD2. The V and J ends lost 4 bases and 3 bases, in that order; junction bases with no gene match: 8. The CDR3 consists of 16 residues. Per germline, CDR1 LNHDA and CDR2 SQIVND (reference sequence). The CDR3 reads CASSNERGSRYNEQFF. In DNA, the CDR3 is TGTGCCAGTAGTAATGAGCGGGGGTCCCGCTACAATGAGCAGTTCTTC.

V and J are TRBV29-1 and TRBJ1-3; maybe TRBD1 (6 bases). Looked up from germline, CDR1 is SQVTM and CDR2 is ANQGSEA. Trimming took 8 bases from V and 1 from J, leaving 9 bases between them. CDR3 size: 12 residues. CDR3 region: CSSRGSGNTIYF. The DNA of the CDR3 is TGCAGCTCCAGGGGTTCTGGAAACACCATATATTTT.